This T cell receptor beta chain was observed in a study of blood T cell repertoires in COVID-19. About the research overall: From T cells, B-cell-depleted T cells, or PBMCs came the material, which was cDNA or gDNA.

Enrollment of patients from Seattle took place during active infection, with longitudinal follow-up. In the source study's methods: Amplified reference gene primers provided the basis for estimating nucleated cell counts. Only in-frame clones appear in the TCRdb table, and some are missing; sequencing was by immunoSEQ multiplex PCR. That table is the source of V, J and clone size, and D and trimming were worked out from the DNA. The data show 200,000 to 250,000 clones, with around 90% seen just once and 2.7% held by the top ten. This sequence originates from a man under 40 with COVID-19, enrolled during active disease. The sample taken for sequencing was peripheral blood.

DNA of the CDR3: TGTGCCAGCAGCTTGAGACAGGTCACTGAAGCTTTCTTT. Translating gives CASSLRQVTEAFF. V and J are TRBV5-6 and TRBJ1-1; tentative D call: TRBD1 (6 bases). The CDR3 spans 13 residues. Germline V gene sequence: CDR1 SGHDT, CDR2 YYEEEE. Trimming removed 1 base at V and 4 bases at J, with 8 bases between.